This T cell receptor beta chain appears in the sequencing data of a study of Ad26.COV2.S vaccination and SARS-CoV-2 variants. Overall study findings and caveats: Vaccinees displayed broader spike-specific TCR repertoires than placebo recipients.

Measured with immunoSEQ multiplex PCR; TCRdb has only the in-frame clones, and not every one. The data contain 440,000 or so clones, roughly 87% of them singletons. The treatment was: around 19 received Ad26.COV2.S at low or high dose, single or two shots; about five received placebo; per-sample allocation not given. Samples came from day 63 after the first vaccine or placebo injection. Trimming pared 11 bases from V and 4 bases from J, leaving 18 bases between. CDR3 length: 14 amino acids. From germline, CDR1 is KGHDR and CDR2 SFDVKD. With regard to this clone: Its target is not known.

V is TRBV24-1 and J is TRBJ2-3; D is possibly TRBD1 (5 bases). The sequence was obtained from a person aged 18-65 years who received the Ad26.COV2.S COVID-19 vaccine or a placebo. Material: peripheral blood, obtained in a trial of Ad26.COV2.S vaccine versus placebo. CDR3 coding DNA: TGTGCCATTAGTGGACACGCCGACCCAGATACGCAGTATTTT. Its protein product is CAISGHADPDTQYF.